This TCR beta chain was observed in a study of cytomegalovirus exposure and HLA in healthy donors. Study-level results: Most of the CMV-associated TCR beta chains (in a later analysis) appeared to be HLA-restricted.

Comment on this clone: Antigen: not known.

Between the trimmed V and J ends, which lost 2 bases and 0 bases, there was a span of 9 bases. Germline V gives CDR1 SGHDT, CDR2 YYEEEE. The CDR3 runs to 15 residues. The PCR had 60 Vbeta and 13 Jbeta primers. The table came from immunoSEQ multiplex PCR; TCRdb's copy has only in-frame clones and leaves some out. The sample carries more than 95,000 clones, around 66% recorded once. The source is a woman aged 50 to 65 in good health and CMV-seronegative. Sequencing was done on a sample of PBMCs. The chain employs TRBV5-6 and TRBJ1-3; weak D call: TRBD1 (6 bases). In nucleotides, the CDR3 is TGTGCCAGCAGCTTCGACAGGTTCTCTGGAAACACCATATATTTT. Its protein is CASSFDRFSGNTIYF.